The entry that follows covers one T cell receptor beta chain sequence. Its antigen is not identified. These data originate in a study of vaccination and CD4 T cells after COVID-19. In the study overall: In the convalescent cohort, there were six males and four females, two of them Hispanic.

An Oncomine TCR Beta short-read assay was used to sequence the DNA from cultured CD4+ T cells. Each CDR3 protein is one row after TCRdb ran MiXCR on the PCR reads. The table lists about 10,000 distinct CDR3 sequences, approximately 57% of them singletons. Treatment of the sample: roughly 11-day PBMC culture with coronavirus spike peptide pools or control peptides (ViraFEST assay). The CDR3 loop spans 16 amino acids. Trimming left V 3 bases short and J 1 base short, with 14 bases between. CDR1 and CDR2 from the germline V gene are SGHAT and FQDESV (reference sequence). Study-wide results and limits: Median about 86% of reactive clones detected in convalescent patients emerged only post-vaccination.

The material sequenced was CD4+ T cells from blood, cultured in vitro. The chain links TRBV11-1 to TRBJ2-3, with D unresolved. The TCR was taken from a human donor who had recovered from COVID-19. CDR3 residues: CASSLARRLRTDTQYF. In DNA form, the CDR3 reads TGTGCCAGCAGCTTGGCCAGGCGACTCCGCACAGATACGCAGTATTTT.